This section outlines one TCR beta chain sequence together with its context. This specimen belongs to a study of cytomegalovirus exposure and HLA in healthy donors. Clones were sequenced by immunoSEQ multiplex PCR, and TCRdb holds only the in-frame ones, with some missing. The repertoire holds around 160,000 clones, around 89% seen once, with roughly 3% in the top ten. The CDR3 consists of 15 residues. V was clipped by 6 bases and J by 3 bases; unmatched bases: 9. Germline V lookup: CDR1 SQVTM, CDR2 ANQGSEA. The sample was PBMCs. This receptor was obtained from a man younger than 35 in good health and CMV-seronegative. This chain joins TRBV29-1 and TRBJ2-3; 10 bases align to TRBD2. The CDR3 nucleotides are TGCAGCGTCCCAGCGGGAGGGTTGGTGACAGATACGCAGTATTTT. It specifies CSVPAGGLVTDTQYF.